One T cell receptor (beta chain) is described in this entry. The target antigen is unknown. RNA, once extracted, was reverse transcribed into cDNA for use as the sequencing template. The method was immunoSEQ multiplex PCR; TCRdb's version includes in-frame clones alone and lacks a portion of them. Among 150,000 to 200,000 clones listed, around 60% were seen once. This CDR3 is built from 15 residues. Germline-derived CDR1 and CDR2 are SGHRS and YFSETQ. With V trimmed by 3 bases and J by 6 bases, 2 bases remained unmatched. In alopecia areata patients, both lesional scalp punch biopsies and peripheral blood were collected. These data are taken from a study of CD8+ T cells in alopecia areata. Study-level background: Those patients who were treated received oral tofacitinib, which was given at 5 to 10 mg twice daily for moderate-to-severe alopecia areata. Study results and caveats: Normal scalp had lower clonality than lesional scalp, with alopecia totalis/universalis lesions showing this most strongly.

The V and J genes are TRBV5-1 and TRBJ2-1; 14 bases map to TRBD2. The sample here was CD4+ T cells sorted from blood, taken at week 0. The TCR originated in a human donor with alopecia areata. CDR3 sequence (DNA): TGCGCCAGCAGCTCTGGGACTAGCGGGGGCAATGAGCAGTTCTTC. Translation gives CASSSGTSGGNEQFF.